This TCR beta chain was documented in a study of T cell responses to AZD1222 COVID-19 vaccine. Combined were second doses at about 4 or about 12 weeks. This clone occurred once. Its matching antigen is unknown. Study-wide results and limits: Breadth and depth of Spike-specific TCRs rose after two AZD1222 doses. Recipients of AZD1222 seropositive at baseline numbered only 5 or 6.

Method: immunoSEQ multiplex PCR; TCRdb's copy keeps in-frame clones and lacks some. The sample has roughly 150,000 clones, just over 90% seen once. The V and J ends lost 0 bases and 6 bases, in that order; junction bases with no gene match: 7. The germline V gene has CDR1 LGHNA and CDR2 YNFKEQ. The CDR3 has 16 residues. This chain joins TRBV4-2 and TRBJ1-2; 10 nucleotides agree with TRBD1. This clonotype was obtained from an adult who received the AZD1222 COVID-19 vaccine. Sequencing was performed on peripheral blood, taken 28 days after the second AZD1222 dose. CDR3 loop: CASSQDLRTGGHGYTF. CDR3 sequence (DNA): TGTGCCAGCAGCCAAGATTTGAGGACAGGGGGTCATGGCTACACCTTC.